This T cell receptor beta chain was captured by sequencing in a study of OX40 agonist ivuxolimab in advanced cancers. The CDR3 spans 17 residues. The germline V gene has CDR1 KGHSH and CDR2 LQKENI. The V segment lost 4 bases and the J segment 0 bases; nucleotides outside the gene matches: 5. This clone has a single count. Its antigen is unknown. Using immunoSEQ multiplex PCR, the repertoire was profiled, and TCRdb retains in-frame clones only, with some absent. The sample includes 45,000 to 50,000 clones, about 81% seen only once; the top ten take 7.3%. Broader study findings: Relatively little clonal expansion, among the lowest observed, appeared in partial responders at 0.1-3.0 mg/kg.

The source is an adult with an advanced solid tumor such as melanoma, head and neck, liver or kidney cancer. The rearrangement uses TRBV18 and TRBJ2-6, with 8 nucleotides matching TRBD1. The sequencing used CD4+ or CD8+ T cells sorted from blood, collected in a trial of the OX40 agonist ivuxolimab. CDR3 sequence reads: CASSRDRSVSGANVLTF. CDR3 sequence (DNA): TGTGCCAGCTCACGGGACAGGTCCGTCTCTGGGGCCAACGTCCTGACTTTC.